The clone carrying this TCR beta chain was observed many times. The germline CDR1 and CDR2 sequences are MNHEY and SVGAGI. This CDR3 contains 11 residues. V was cut by 6 bases and J by 1 base, with 2 bases left in between. A 3' RACE protocol on RNA, with unique molecular identifiers, produced the TCR library. Via MiXCR, TCRdb re-called the 3' RACE reads, giving one row per CDR3 protein. The sample includes around 47,000 distinct CDR3 sequences, 4.3% seen only once; the top ten take 0.7%. The entry originates in a study of HIV-infected children after antiretroviral therapy interruption. The treatment is: PENTA 11 planned treatment interruption arm or continuous ART arm.

The chain joins TRBV6-5 to TRBJ2-3; D gene uncertain. Sample: CD45RA+ CD4+ T cells from PBMCs, pooled from several time points, taken from a donor given antiretroviral therapy, either interrupted or continuous. The sample's subset: naive CD4+ CD45RA+ CD45RO- T cells. This TCR came from a pool of human donors with HIV. CDR3 amino acids: CASRGTDTQYF. For the CDR3, the DNA is TGTGCCAGCAGGGGCACAGATACGCAGTATTTT.